This TCR beta chain derives from a study of OX40 agonist ivuxolimab in advanced cancers. For the study at large: Ivuxolimab doses were 0.01, 0.1, 0.3, 1.5, 3 or 10 mg/kg every 2 weeks.

This clone was detected only a few times. The antigen remains unidentified. This sample also contains other DNA sequences that code for the same CDR3. CDR3 length: 12 amino acids. Per the germline V gene, CDR1 is SGHNT and CDR2 is YYREEE (reference sequence). The germline V and J ends were trimmed by 4 bases and 0 bases, with 3 bases remaining between them. Systemic immunosuppression or a history of autoimmune disease excluded patients. Produced via immunoSEQ multiplex PCR; TCRdb's table is partial and in-frame only. This table has about 80,000 clones, about 83% appearing once. Study outcomes and limitations: CD8+ T cells showed, on average, more clonal expansion than CD4+ cells. Dose levels from 0.1 to 3.0 mg/kg saw CD4+ and CD8+ blood T cells expand clonally by week 6.

The sample consisted of CD4+ or CD8+ T cells sorted from blood, taken in a trial of the OX40 agonist ivuxolimab. The chain has TRBV5-4 and TRBJ2-3, with D uncertain. The receptor's source is an adult with an advanced solid tumor such as melanoma, head and neck, liver or kidney cancer. In DNA, the CDR3 is TGTGCCAGCAGCCCTAGCACAGATACGCAGTATTTT. Translation gives CASSPSTDTQYF.